This T cell receptor beta chain derives from a study of vaccination effects on CD4 cells after COVID-19 (dated by TCRdb to between 2021 and 2022). Broadly, across the study: The ViraFEST assay stimulated PBMC with viral peptide pools and then used TCR sequencing to identify antigen-specific CD4+ T cell clonotypes by expansion. Across the study, the median time from the second dose to post-vaccine sampling was 72 days (range 14 to 241). Some 1.9 million PBMC per well were cultured with approximately 10 ug/ml peptides in IMDM containing about 5% human AB serum, roughly 9.5 IU/ml IL-2 and gentamicin. In both COVID-19 convalescent patients and infection-naive vaccine recipients, the study compared SARS-CoV-2 spike-specific CD4+ TCR repertoires from before mRNA vaccination with those from after it. The full study included around nine COVID-19 convalescent patients and several SARS-CoV-2-naive healthy vaccine recipients. Cultures from other donors in the study were sequenced with the Oncomine TCR Beta short-read assay on an Illumina iSeq 100.

After 10 days of culture, CD4+ T cells were isolated with the EasySep CD4+ T cell isolation kit. Two doses of either the BNT162b2 or the mRNA-1273 mRNA SARS-CoV-2 vaccine were administered to participants. None of the healthy vaccine recipients had a prior SARS-CoV-2 infection, which was confirmed by nucleocapsid antibody tests that came back negative both before and after vaccination. On days 3 and 7, half of the culture medium was replaced with fresh IL-2-containing medium. Each peptide stimulation condition was cultured in triplicate wells unless otherwise noted. PBMC were separated from whole blood using Ficoll-Paque Plus gradient centrifugation and were then either cryopreserved at -140C or used fresh. The QIAamp micro DNA kit was used to extract genomic DNA from the cultured CD4+ T cells. On the study overall, not on this receptor specifically: In healthy vaccine recipients, vaccine-induced clones were almost all SARS-CoV-2 mono-reactive, with only 1 of 255 being cross-reactive with common cold coronaviruses. At late post-vaccination timepoints, both infection-induced and vaccine-induced clones showed marked clonal contraction, consistent with waning T cell responses. Limitations of the study were the small number of convalescent patients and the absence of early post-infection timepoints.

V sheds 7 bases and J sheds 6 bases, leaving 15 bases between their ends. The CDR3 spans 13 residues, from the cysteine through the phenylalanine. Here the CDR3 DNA is all that survives: 39 bases in frame from base 1. CDR1 and CDR2, looked up from the germline V gene, are MNHEY and SVGAGI. Concerning this clone itself: There is no known antigen for this receptor. Per-nucleotide qualities are absent, and no much larger clonotype sits a single base away.

The library was built by means of the immunoSEQ multiplex PCR assay. DNA from the cultured, isolated CD4+ T cells was subjected to TCR beta CDR3 sequencing. As for the original processing: Non-productive TCR sequences were discarded, and reads were trimmed to the CDR3 region, with only CDR3s of 7 or more amino acids retained. Antigen-specific clonotypes were identified with the MANAFEST web app by comparing expansion in peptide wells against reference cultures. For clones to be considered positive, expansion at FDR<0.05 versus reference and all other wells, an odds ratio above 5, and a frequency above 0.1% in two replicate wells were required. Clonotypes significantly expanded in SARS-CoV-2 spike wells and in at least one common cold coronavirus spike condition were defined as cross-reactive. CDR3 similarity was assessed by Levenshtein distance with the stringdist R package, and unrooted trees were built with ape in R 3.6.1. The table comes from immuneACCESS by way of TCRdb, which keeps in-frame sequences with V and J called. Part of the clones is missing from these tables; in studies checked, under half for an unresolved V gene and the rest for unknown reasons. That table furnishes V, J and clone size, whereas the DNA furnished D and trimming. The sample yields some 30,000 clones; roughly 74% were counted once. The top ten hold 15% of the sample.

The chain is assembled from TRBV6-5 and TRBJ1-1; tentative D gene TRBD1, with 5 bases matching. This TCR was recovered from a human donor who received a COVID-19 vaccine. The sample was CD4+ T cells from PBMCs cultured without peptide, taken after COVID-19 vaccination. The CDR3 region has the sequence CASNTRGRPEAFF. In nucleotide form, the sequence is TGTGCCAGCAATACTAGGGGCAGGCCTGAAGCTTTCTTT.